The 3 T cell receptor beta chains below all came from one sample that was sequenced in a study of T-cell reconstitution after alpha-beta-depleted transplantation in children. Preparing the TCRbeta library involved the use of unique molecular identifiers. TCRdb fed the PCR reads into MiXCR, producing one record per CDR3 protein. The sample lists 150,000 to 250,000 distinct CDR3 sequences, 13% to 15% seen once, with approximately 13% in the top ten. This sample comprised PBMCs from the stem cell graft donor, obtained from the stem cell graft. The receptors shown here come from a human donor who donated a stem cell graft to a child with acute lymphoblastic leukemia.

The DNA of the CDR3 is TGTGCCAGCAGCTCGGGACTAGCGGGAGTAGGCTACAATGAGCAGTTCTTC. Translation gives CASSSGLAGVGYNEQFF. The J gene is TRBJ2-1, the V gene TRBV11-2; 14 nucleotides line up with TRBD2. CDR1 is SGHAT, CDR2 FQNNGV, per germline. The ends lost 4 bases at V and 3 bases at J; junction bases unmatched: 5. The CDR3 extends over 17 amino acids.

This clonotype was counted many times. The J gene is TRBJ2-2, the V gene TRBV10-3; 10 bases are shared with TRBD2. Germline CDR1 is ENHRY and CDR2 is SYGVKD. V trimming: 4 bases; J trimming: 1 base; junction bases outside the gene matches: 3. CDR3 length equals 16 residues. CDR3 region: CAISGGLAENTGELFF. For the CDR3, the DNA is TGTGCCATCAGTGGAGGACTAGCGGAGAACACCGGGGAGCTGTTTTTT.

This clonotype occurred many times. The chain has TRBV12-3 or TRBV12-4 and TRBJ1-5; TRBD1 matches at 9 bases. The ends lost 6 bases at V and 11 bases at J; junction bases unmatched: 14. The length of the CDR3 is 15 residues. The chain's CDR3 is CASSNPSKGQGAQHF. The CDR3 DNA sequence: TGTGCCAGCAGCAATCCTTCTAAGGGACAGGGAGCCCAGCATTTT.